This T cell receptor (beta chain) was captured in a study of blood T cell repertoires in COVID-19. About the study: Donors in the United States, Italy and Spain gave samples during acute or convalescent COVID-19. The cDNA or gDNA used as material had been derived from T cells, B-cell-depleted T cells, or PBMCs.

This clone was found once. In the source study's methods: From reference gene primer amplification, estimates of nucleated cell counts were derived. Assay used: immunoSEQ multiplex PCR; TCRdb lists only in-frame clones, some missing. That table supplies the V and J calls and clone size; D and trimming were determined from the DNA. The sample has 100,000 to 150,000 clones; 85% to 90% are singletons. The source material was peripheral blood. The clonotype originates from a human donor in a cohort sampled during active COVID-19.

CDR3 DNA: TGCGCCAGCAGCCAAGGGGGGGGGCCCGGCACTGAAGCTTTCTTT. It is translated as CASSQGGGPGTEAFF. This chain links TRBV4-1 with TRBJ1-1; tentatively, D is TRBD1 (6 bases). Trimming stripped 1 base from V and 4 bases from J, with 13 bases between. Germline V gene lookup returns CDR1 MGHRA and CDR2 YSYEKL. CDR3 size: 15 residues.